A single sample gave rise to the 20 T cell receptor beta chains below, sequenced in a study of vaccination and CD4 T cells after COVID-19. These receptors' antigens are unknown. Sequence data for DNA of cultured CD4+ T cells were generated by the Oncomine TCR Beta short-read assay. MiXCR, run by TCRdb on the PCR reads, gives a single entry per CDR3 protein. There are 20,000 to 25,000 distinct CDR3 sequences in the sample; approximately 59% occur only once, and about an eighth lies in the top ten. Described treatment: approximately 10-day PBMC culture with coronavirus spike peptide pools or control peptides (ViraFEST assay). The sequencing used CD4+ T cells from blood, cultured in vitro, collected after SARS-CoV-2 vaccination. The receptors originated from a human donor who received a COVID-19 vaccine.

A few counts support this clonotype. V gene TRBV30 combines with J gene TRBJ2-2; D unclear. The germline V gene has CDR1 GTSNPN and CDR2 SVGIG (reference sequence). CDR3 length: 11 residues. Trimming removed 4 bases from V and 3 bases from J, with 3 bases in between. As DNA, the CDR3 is TGTGCCTGGAAGGACACCGGGGAGCTGTTTTTT. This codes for CAWKDTGELFF.

The CDR3 here is CASSKEGRERHTGELFF. Here the CDR3 DNA reads TGTGCCAGCAGCAAAGAGGGGAGGGAAAGGCACACCGGGGAGCTGTTTTTT. The genes are TRBV21-1 and TRBJ2-2; the table names TRBD2, a call not compared with the DNA. TRBV21-1 is reported as a pseudogene. The length of the CDR3 is 17 residues.

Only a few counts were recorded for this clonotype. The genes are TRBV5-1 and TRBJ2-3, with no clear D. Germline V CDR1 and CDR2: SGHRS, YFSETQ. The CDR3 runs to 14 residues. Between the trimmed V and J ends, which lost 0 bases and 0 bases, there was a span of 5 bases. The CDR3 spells CASSLEGSTDTQYF. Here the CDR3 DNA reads TGCGCCAGCAGCTTGGAGGGAAGCACAGATACGCAGTATTTT. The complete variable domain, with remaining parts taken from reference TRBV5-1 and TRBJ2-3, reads KAGVTQTPRYLIKTRGQQVTLSCSPISGHRSVSWYQQTPGQGLQFLFEYFSETQRNKGNFPGRFSGRQFSNSRSEMNVSTLELGDSALYLCASSLEGSTDTQYFGPGTRLTVL.

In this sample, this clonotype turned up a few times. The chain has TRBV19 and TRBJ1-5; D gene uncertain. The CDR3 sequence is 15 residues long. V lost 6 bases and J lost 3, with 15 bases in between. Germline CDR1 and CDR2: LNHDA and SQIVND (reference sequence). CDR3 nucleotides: TGTGCCAGTAGCGTTTCGACACTGTCCAATCAGCCCCAGCATTTT. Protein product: CASSVSTLSNQPQHF.

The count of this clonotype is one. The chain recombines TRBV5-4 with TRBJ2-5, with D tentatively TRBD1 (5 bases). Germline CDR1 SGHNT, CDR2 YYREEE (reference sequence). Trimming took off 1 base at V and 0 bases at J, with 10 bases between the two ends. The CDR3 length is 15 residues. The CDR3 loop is CASSLQGRNQETQYF. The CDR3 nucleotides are TGTGCCAGCAGCTTGCAGGGCCGAAACCAAGAGACCCAGTACTTC.

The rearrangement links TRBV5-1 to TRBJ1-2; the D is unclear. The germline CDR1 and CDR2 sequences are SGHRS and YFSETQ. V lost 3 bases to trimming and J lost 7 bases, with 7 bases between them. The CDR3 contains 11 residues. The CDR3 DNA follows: TGCGCCAGCAGCTCGAGTGGTGGCTACACCTTC. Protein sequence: CASSSSGGYTF. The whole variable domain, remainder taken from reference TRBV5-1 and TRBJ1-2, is KAGVTQTPRYLIKTRGQQVTLSCSPISGHRSVSWYQQTPGQGLQFLFEYFSETQRNKGNFPGRFSGRQFSNSRSEMNVSTLELGDSALYLCASSSSGGYTFGSGTRLTVV.

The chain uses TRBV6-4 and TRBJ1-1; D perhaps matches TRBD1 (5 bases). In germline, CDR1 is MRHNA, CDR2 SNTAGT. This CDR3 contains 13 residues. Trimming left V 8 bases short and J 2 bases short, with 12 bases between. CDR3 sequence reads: CASSRDRNTEAFF. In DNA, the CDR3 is TGTGCCAGCTCACGGGACCGCAACACTGAAGCTTTCTTT.

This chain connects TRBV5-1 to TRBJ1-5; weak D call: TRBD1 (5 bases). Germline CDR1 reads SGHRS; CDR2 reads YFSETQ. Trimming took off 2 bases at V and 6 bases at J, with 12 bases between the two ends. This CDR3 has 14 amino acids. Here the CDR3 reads CASSFSQGSQPQHF. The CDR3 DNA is TGCGCCAGCAGCTTCTCGCAGGGTAGTCAGCCCCAGCATTTT.

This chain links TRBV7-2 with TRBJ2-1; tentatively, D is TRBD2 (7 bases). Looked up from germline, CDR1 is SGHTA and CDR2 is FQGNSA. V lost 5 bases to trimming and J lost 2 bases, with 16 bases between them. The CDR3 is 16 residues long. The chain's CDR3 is CASSTQAGHPYNEQFF. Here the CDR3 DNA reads TGTGCCAGCAGCACTCAAGCGGGACACCCCTACAATGAGCAGTTCTTC.

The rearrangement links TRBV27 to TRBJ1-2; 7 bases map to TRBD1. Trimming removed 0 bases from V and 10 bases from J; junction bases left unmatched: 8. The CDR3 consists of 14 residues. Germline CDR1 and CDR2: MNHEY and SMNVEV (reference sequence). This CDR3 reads CASSLSTLTGDYTF. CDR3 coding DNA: TGTGCCAGCAGTTTATCGACCCTCACAGGGGACTACACCTTC.

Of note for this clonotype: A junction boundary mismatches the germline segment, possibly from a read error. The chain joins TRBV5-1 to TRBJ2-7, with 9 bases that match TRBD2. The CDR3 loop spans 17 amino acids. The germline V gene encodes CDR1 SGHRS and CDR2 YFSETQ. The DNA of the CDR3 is TGCGCCAGCAGCCCCAGGGCCCCGGGTCTAGCGGGAAGCGAGCAGCACTTC. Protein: CASSPRAPGLAGSEQHF.

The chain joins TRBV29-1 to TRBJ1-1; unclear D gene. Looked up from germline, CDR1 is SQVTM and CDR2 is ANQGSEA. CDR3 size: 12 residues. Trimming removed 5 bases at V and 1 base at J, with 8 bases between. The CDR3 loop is CSVRRQNTEAFF. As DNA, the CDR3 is TGCAGCGTTCGGCGACAGAACACTGAAGCTTTCTTT.

CDR3 in amino acids: CATSDHGTGSTDTQYF. CDR3 DNA sequence: TGTGCCACCAGTGACCACGGGACAGGTTCCACAGATACGCAGTATTTT. This chain uses TRBV24-1 with TRBJ2-3, with 8 positions matching TRBD1. Germline V gene data show CDR1 as KGHDR and CDR2 as SFDVKD. The CDR3 has 16 residues. J lost 2 bases, V lost 4 bases, and 7 bases had no gene match.

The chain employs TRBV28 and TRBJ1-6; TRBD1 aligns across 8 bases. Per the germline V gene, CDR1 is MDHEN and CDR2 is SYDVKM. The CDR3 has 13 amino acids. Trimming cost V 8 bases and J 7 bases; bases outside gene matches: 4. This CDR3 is CASHDRGNSPLHF. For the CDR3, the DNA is TGTGCCAGCCACGACAGGGGAAATTCACCCCTCCACTTT.

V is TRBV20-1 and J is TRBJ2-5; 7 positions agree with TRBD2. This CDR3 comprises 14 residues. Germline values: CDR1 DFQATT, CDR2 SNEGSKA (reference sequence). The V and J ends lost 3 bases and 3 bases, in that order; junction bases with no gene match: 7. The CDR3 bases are TGCAGTGCTAGTAACCCTAGCGGAGAAGAGACCCAGTACTTC. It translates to CSASNPSGEETQYF.

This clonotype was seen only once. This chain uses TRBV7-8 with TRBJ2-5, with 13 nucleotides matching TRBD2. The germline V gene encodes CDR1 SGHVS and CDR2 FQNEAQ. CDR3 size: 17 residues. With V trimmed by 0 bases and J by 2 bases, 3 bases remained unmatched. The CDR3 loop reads CASSLAPLAGGQETQYF. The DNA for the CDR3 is TGTGCCAGCAGCTTAGCCCCACTAGCGGGGGGGCAAGAGACCCAGTACTTC. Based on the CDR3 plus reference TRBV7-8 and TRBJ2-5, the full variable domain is GAGVSQSPRYKVAKRGQDVALRCDPISGHVSLFWYQQALGQGPEFLTYFQNEAQLDKSGLPSDRFFAERPEGSVSTLKIQRTQQEDSAVYLCASSLAPLAGGQETQYFGPGTRLLVL.

The CDR3 region is CASRERTGQETQYF. In DNA form, the CDR3 reads TGTGCCAGCAGGGAACGGACTGGTCAAGAGACCCAGTACTTC. The V and J genes are TRBV6-1 and TRBJ2-5; TRBD2 is a possible D gene (5 bases). V was pared by 6 bases and J by 2 bases, with 13 bases between. Germline CDR1 and CDR2: MNHNS and SASEGT. This CDR3 is 14 amino acids long.

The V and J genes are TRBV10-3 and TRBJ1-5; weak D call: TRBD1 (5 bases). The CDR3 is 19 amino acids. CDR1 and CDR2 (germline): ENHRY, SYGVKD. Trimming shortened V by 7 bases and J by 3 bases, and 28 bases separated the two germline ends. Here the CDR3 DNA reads TGTGCCATCATCCAGACCGAAACTATACAGGAGATGAACAATCAGCCCCAGCATTTT. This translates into CAIIQTETIQEMNNQPQHF.

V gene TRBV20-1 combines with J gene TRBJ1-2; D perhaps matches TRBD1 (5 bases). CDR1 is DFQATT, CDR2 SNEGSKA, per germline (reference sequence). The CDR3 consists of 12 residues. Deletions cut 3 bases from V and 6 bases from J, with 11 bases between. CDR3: CSASQGLDGYTF. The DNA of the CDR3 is TGCAGTGCTAGTCAGGGATTGGATGGCTACACCTTC.

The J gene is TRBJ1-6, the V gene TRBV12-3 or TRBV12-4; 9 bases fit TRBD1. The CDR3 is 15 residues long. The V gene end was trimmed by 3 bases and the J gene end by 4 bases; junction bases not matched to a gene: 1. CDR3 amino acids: CASSFGQGYNSPLHF. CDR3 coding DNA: TGTGCCAGCAGTTTTGGACAGGGGTATAATTCACCCCTCCACTTT.